This paragraph reports one T cell receptor (beta chain). Antigen: not known. These data are taken from a study of T-cell reconstitution after alpha-beta-depleted transplantation in children. Study observations and caveats: At the one-year point after transplant, T-cell counts and TCRbeta diversity were found to come mostly from T cells that had been newly produced. Expanded graft clones numbering several hundred reportedly gave rise to alpha-beta T cells about two months after transplant. From surviving recipient T cells and thymic progenitors came the high day-60 TCRbeta diversity observed in some patients.

Unique molecular identifiers were used in preparing the TCRbeta library. Via MiXCR, TCRdb re-called the PCR reads, giving one row per CDR3 protein. The top ten hold about 2.2% of the sample, which has about 640,000 distinct CDR3 sequences, roughly 13% seen once. This CDR3 is 15 amino acids long. The germline CDR1 and CDR2 sequences are DFQATT and SNEGSKA (reference sequence). The ends lost 0 bases at V and 3 bases at J; junction bases unmatched: 7. The chain carries TRBV20-1 and TRBJ2-7; TRBD2 matches 8 bases. The TCR was taken from a male patient younger than 18 who had a stem cell transplant for acute myeloid leukemia, so the T cells may come from the graft donor. The specimen was PBMCs, mostly from graft donor cells, collected 360 days after TCRalphabeta/CD19-depleted stem cell transplant. The CDR3 DNA is TGCAGTGCTAGAGATCTCGGGAGGGCGGGCTACGAGCAGTACTTC. Translated: CSARDLGRAGYEQYF.